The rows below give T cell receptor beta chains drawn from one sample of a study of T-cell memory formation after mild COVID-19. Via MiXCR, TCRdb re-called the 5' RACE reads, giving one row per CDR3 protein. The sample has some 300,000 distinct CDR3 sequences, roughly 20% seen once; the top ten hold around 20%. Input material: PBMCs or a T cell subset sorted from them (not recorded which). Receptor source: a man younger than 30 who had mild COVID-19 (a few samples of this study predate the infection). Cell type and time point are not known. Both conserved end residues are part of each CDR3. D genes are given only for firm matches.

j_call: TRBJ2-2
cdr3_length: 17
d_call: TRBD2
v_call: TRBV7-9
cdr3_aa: CASSTFTSGLNTGELFF

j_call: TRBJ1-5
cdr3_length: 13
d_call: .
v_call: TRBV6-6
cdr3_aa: CASSYGSGQPQHF

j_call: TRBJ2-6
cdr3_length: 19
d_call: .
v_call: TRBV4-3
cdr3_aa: CASSQVFRLQLTGANVLTF

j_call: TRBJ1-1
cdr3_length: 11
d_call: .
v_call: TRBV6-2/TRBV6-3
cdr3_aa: CASSYPGGTFF

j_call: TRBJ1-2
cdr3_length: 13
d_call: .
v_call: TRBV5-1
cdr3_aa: CASSLGQVHGYTF

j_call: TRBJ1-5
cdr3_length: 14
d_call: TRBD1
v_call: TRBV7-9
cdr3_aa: CASSPDRVRQPQHF

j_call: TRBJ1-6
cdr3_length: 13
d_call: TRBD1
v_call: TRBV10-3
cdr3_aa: CAMRDSLYSPLHF

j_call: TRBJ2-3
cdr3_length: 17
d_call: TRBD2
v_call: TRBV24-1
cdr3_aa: CATSDHPGLAGEDTQYF

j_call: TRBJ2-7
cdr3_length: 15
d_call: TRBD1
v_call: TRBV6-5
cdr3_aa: CASSFLDRISYEQYF

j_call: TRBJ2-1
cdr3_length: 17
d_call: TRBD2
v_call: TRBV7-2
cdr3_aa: CASSPWATSGGMREQFF

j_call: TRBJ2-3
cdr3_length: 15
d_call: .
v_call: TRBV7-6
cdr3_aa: CASSFSALGADTQYF

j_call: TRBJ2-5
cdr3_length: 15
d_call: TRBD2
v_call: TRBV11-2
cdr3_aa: CASSPSRQRGETQYF

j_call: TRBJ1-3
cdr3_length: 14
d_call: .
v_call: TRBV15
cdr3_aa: CATSTPRQGNTIYF

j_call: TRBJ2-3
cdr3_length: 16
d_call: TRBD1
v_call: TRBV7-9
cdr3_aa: CASSLKGTGGADTQYF

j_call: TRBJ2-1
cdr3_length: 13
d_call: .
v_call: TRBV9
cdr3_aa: CASSGQEYNEQFF

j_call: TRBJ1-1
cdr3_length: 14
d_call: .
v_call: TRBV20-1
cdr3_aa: CSARGQGFDTEAFF

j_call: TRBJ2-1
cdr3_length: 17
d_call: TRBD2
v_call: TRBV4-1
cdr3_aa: CASSREPSGGDFNEQFF

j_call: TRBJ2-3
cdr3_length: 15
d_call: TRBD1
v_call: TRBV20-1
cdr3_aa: CSAIPGTGVKDTQYF

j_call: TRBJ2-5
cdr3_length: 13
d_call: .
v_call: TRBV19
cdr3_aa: CASSPPEQETQYF

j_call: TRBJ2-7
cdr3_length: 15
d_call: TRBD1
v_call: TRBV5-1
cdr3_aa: CASSFQDRDSYEQYF

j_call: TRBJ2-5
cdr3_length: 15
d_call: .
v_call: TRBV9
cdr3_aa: CASSVEEGMQETQYF

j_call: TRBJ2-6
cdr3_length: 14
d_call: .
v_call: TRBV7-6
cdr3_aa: CASSAVTGANVLTF

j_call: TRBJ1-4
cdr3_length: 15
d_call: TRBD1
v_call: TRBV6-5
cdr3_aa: CASSYRTGGWEKLFF

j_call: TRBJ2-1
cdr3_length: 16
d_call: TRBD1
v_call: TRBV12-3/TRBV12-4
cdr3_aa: CASRETGTSSYNEQFF

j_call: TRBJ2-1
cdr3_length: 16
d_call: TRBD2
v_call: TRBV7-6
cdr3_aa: CASSLLSGGGYNEQFF

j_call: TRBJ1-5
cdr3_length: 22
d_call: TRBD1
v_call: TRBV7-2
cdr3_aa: CASSPMGTNGGQGRNSNQPQHF

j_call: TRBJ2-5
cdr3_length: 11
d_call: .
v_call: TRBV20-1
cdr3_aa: CSAAGQETQYF

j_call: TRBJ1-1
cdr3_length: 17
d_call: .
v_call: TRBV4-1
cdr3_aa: CASSQDSSQGMNTEAFF

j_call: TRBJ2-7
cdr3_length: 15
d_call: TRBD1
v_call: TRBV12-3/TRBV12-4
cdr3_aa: CASSPRQGSFYEQYF

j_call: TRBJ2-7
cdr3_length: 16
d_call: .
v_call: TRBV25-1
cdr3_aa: CASSPWTGSIKSEQYF

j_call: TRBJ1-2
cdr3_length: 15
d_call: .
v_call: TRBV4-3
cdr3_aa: CASSQDPQFFYGYTF

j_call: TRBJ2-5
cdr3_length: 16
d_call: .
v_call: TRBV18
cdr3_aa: CASSLSGAREQETQYF

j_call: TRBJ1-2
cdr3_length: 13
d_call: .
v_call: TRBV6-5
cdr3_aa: CASRDSWANGYTF

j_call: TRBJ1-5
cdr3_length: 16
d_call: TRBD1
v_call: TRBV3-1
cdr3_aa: CASSKTSTGGNQPQHF

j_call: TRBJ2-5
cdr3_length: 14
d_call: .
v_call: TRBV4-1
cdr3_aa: CASSQEVFIETQYF

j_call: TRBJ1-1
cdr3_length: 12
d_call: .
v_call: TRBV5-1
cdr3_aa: CASSSRGIEAFF

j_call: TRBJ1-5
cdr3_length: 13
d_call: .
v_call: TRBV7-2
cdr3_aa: CASSRSINQPQHF

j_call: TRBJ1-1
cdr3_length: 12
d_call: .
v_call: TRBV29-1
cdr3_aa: CSVVREGTEAFF

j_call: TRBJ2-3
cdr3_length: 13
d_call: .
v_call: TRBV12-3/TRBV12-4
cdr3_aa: CASSYVSTDTQYF

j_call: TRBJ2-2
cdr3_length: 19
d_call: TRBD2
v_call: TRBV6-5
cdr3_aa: CASRGGLAGGPYMAGELFF

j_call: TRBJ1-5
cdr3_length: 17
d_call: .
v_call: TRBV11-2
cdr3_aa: CASSLASGTYSNQPQHF

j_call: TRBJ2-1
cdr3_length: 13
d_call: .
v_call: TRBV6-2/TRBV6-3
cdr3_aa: CASSYAQRYEQFF

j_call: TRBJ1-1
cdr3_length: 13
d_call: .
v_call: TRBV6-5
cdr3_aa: CASSPHPNTEAFF

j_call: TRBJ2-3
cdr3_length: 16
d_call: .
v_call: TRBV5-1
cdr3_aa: CASSLARTTITDTQYF

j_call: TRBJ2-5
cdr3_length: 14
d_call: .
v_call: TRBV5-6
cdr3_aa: CASSLEGHGETQYF

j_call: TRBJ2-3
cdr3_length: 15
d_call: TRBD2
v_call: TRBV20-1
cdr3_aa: CSARVAGGYTDTQYF

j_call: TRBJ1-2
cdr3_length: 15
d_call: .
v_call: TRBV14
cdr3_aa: CASSHYLGLDYGYTF

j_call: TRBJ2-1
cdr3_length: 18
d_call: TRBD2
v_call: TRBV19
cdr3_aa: CASSILAGGLASGYEQFF

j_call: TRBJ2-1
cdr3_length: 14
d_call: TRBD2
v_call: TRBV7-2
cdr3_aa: CASSPQRGFNEQFF

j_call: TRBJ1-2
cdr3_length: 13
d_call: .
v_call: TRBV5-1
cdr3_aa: CASSLPSGGGYTF

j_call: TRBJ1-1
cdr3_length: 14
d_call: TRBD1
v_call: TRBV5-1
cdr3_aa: CASSLAGGQTEAFF